These 32 T cell receptor beta chains share one sample of origin, sequenced in a study of T cell changes during pregnancy in multiple sclerosis (dated by TCRdb to about 2019). Receptor libraries were prepared by the immunoSEQ multiplex PCR assay. TCRdb retrieved this table from immuneACCESS and kept in-frame rearrangements only. Not all clones are present; in checked studies, unresolved V genes account for under half, and no reason is known for the remainder. For this sample the table gives 64,000 or so clones, of which around 96% were detected only once. Of the sample, 2% to 2.5% is held by the ten largest clones. This specimen was CD8+ T cells from peripheral blood mononuclear cells, taken after pregnancy. The receptors shown here come from a female donor with multiple sclerosis, enrolled in a pregnancy study.

V is TRBV27 and J is TRBJ2-7; D is possibly TRBD1 (6 bases). The CDR3 runs to 13 residues. The V end was cut by 5 bases, the J end by 0 bases, with 8 bases between. The V gene's germline CDR1 is MNHEY and CDR2 SMNVEV (reference sequence). The CDR3 protein is CASSGQNSYEQYF. CDR3 sequence (DNA): TGTGCCAGCAGTGGACAGAACTCCTACGAGCAGTACTTC.

The chain employs TRBV9 and TRBJ2-3; 7 nucleotides line up with TRBD2. The junction had 12 bases not matched to a gene; V was cut back by 1 base and J by 4 bases. From germline, CDR1 is SGDLS and CDR2 YYNGEE. The CDR3 covers 17 residues. CDR3 loop: CASSVRLTREGPDTQYF. The CDR3 region has the DNA TGTGCCAGCAGCGTACGCCTTACGAGGGAGGGCCCAGATACGCAGTATTTT. Full variable domain (missing parts from reference TRBV9 and TRBJ2-3): DSGVTQTPKHLITATGQRVTLRCSPRSGDLSVYWYQQSLDQGLQFLIQYYNGEERAKGNILERFSAQQFPDLHSELNLSSLELGDSALYFCASSVRLTREGPDTQYFGPGTRLTVL.

About this clone itself: Other DNA variants within this sample encode the same CDR3. The J gene is TRBJ2-7, the V gene TRBV28, with D possibly matching TRBD1 (5 bases). Germline values: CDR1 MDHEN, CDR2 SYDVKM. The ends were cut back, 3 bases at V and 0 bases at J, with 6 bases in the middle. This CDR3 is built from 13 residues. The CDR3 here is CASSLGLSYEQYF. CDR3 in DNA: TGTGCCAGCAGTTTGGGGCTCTCCTACGAGCAGTACTTC.

The chain carries TRBV7-8 and TRBJ2-2, with 15 bases identical to TRBD2. With V trimmed by 3 bases and J by 1 base, 3 bases remained unmatched. This CDR3 has 18 residues. From germline, CDR1 is SGHVS and CDR2 FQNEAQ. The CDR3 is CASSFPGLAGGNTGELFF. The CDR3 DNA reads TGTGCCAGCAGCTTCCCGGGACTAGCGGGAGGGAACACCGGGGAGCTGTTTTTT.

CDR3 DNA: TGCAGCGTTGAACAGGCCCCTTCCGAAGCTTTCTTT. It specifies CSVEQAPSEAFF. The V and J genes are TRBV29-1 and TRBJ1-1; the D is unclear. The V end lost 2 bases, the J end lost 8 bases, and 12 bases lay between the germline ends. Germline assignment: CDR1 SQVTM and CDR2 ANQGSEA. The CDR3 covers 12 residues. The full variable domain, rest sourced from reference TRBV29-1 and TRBJ1-1, is SAVISQKPSRDICQRGTSLTIQCQVDSQVTMMFWYRQQPGQSLTLIATANQGSEATYESGFVIDKFPISRPNLTFSTLTVSNMSPEDSSIYLCSVEQAPSEAFFGQGTRLTVV.

The V and J genes are TRBV19 and TRBJ2-7; TRBD1 matches at 11 bases. The CDR3 sequence is 13 residues long. V shed 6 bases and J 4 bases; nucleotides not matched to a gene: 2. Per germline, CDR1 LNHDA and CDR2 SQIVND (reference sequence). The CDR3 DNA reads as TGTGCCAGTAGGGGGACAGGGGGATACGAGCAGTACTTC. It is translated as CASRGTGGYEQYF.

V usage is TRBV9 and J usage is TRBJ2-2; the D is unclear. The CDR3 is made up of 14 amino acids. Germline CDR1 reads SGDLS; CDR2 reads YYNGEE. Trimming removed 0 bases at V and 4 bases at J, with 7 bases between. The CDR3 sequence is CASSVGQITGELFF. In DNA, the CDR3 is TGTGCCAGCAGCGTAGGGCAAATCACCGGGGAGCTGTTTTTT.

The chain has TRBV11-1 and TRBJ2-1; 10 nucleotides agree with TRBD2. V lost 5 bases and J lost 3; bases outside the gene matches: 4. In germline, CDR1 is SGHAT, CDR2 FQDESV (reference sequence). The CDR3 is 15 amino acids. CDR3 DNA sequence: TGTGCCAGCAGCCGGACTAGCGGAGTCTACAATGAGCAGTTCTTC. Protein product: CASSRTSGVYNEQFF.

The CDR3 nucleotides are TGTGCCAGCAGTTTGAGCATTACGGCCGGGGAGCTGTTTTTT. Protein: CASSLSITAGELFF. The V gene is TRBV27, the J gene TRBJ2-2; D remains unclear. The CDR3 totals 14 residues. Deletions cut 3 bases from V and 6 bases from J, with 11 bases between. The germline V gene encodes CDR1 MNHEY and CDR2 SMNVEV (reference sequence).

The chain uses TRBV4-1 and TRBJ1-2; TRBD1 matches 12 bases. Losses at the gene ends were 4 bases for V and 10 bases for J; bases not matched to a gene: 7. The CDR3 sequence is 14 residues long. Germline CDR1 and CDR2: MGHRA and YSYEKL. The CDR3 DNA sequence: TGCGCCAGCAGCCGAGGGGACAGGGGGCGTGACTACACCTTC. Translating it yields CASSRGDRGRDYTF.

The J gene is TRBJ2-1, the V gene TRBV4-2; a possible D gene is TRBD2 (6 bases). Per germline, CDR1 LGHNA and CDR2 YNFKEQ. Trimming stripped 6 bases from V and 2 bases from J, with 11 bases between. This CDR3 has 14 amino acids. The CDR3 here is CASSKGGTYNEQFF. DNA for the CDR3: TGTGCCAGCAGTAAGGGCGGGACCTACAATGAGCAGTTCTTC.

The chain employs TRBV13 and TRBJ2-3, with D hard to call. The V end was cut by 4 bases, the J end by 1 base, with 3 bases between. Germline V CDR1 and CDR2: PRHDT, FYEKMQ (reference sequence). The CDR3 is 12 residues long. The DNA of the CDR3 is TGTGCCAGCAGCTCAGGCACAGATACGCAGTATTTT. Its protein product is CASSSGTDTQYF. Full variable domain (missing parts from reference TRBV13 and TRBJ2-3): AAGVIQSPRHLIKEKRETATLKCYPIPRHDTVYWYQQGPGQDPQFLISFYEKMQSDKGSIPDRFSAQQFSDYHSELNMSSLELGDSALYFCASSSGTDTQYFGPGTRLTVL.

The chain carries TRBV19 and TRBJ2-1, with D possibly TRBD1 on 6 matching bases. This CDR3 region has 15 residues. Germline CDR1 LNHDA, CDR2 SQIVND (reference sequence). V lost 3 bases, J lost 8 bases, and 17 bases lay in between. DNA for the CDR3: TGTGCCAGTAGTATTGCAGGGGCTGTCTGGGATGAGCAGTTCTTC. It encodes CASSIAGAVWDEQFF.

The genes are TRBV29-1 and TRBJ2-2, with 7 nucleotides matching TRBD2. The germline gives CDR1 SQVTM, CDR2 ANQGSEA. After removal of 6 bases from V and 6 bases from J, the junction contained 10 bases not matched to a gene. CDR3 length: 14 amino acids. The CDR3 DNA is TGCAGCGTGGGTAGCGGGTCTGGGGCCGGGGAGCTGTTTTTT. Translation: CSVGSGSGAGELFF.

The V gene is TRBV5-1, the J gene TRBJ2-2, with a tentative D call TRBD1 (5 bases). The ends were cut back, 7 bases at V and 0 bases at J, with 10 bases in the middle. The length of the CDR3 is 14 residues. CDR1 SGHRS and CDR2 YFSETQ come from the germline V gene. CDR3 sequence: CASAWGPNTGELFF. CDR3 in DNA: TGCGCCAGCGCCTGGGGCCCGAACACCGGGGAGCTGTTTTTT.

The V gene is TRBV2, the J gene TRBJ1-2, with 9 bases aligning to TRBD1. This CDR3 spans 15 amino acids. Germline V gene data show CDR1 as SNHLY and CDR2 as FYNNEI. J lost 5 bases, V lost 6 bases, and 10 bases had no gene match. This chain's CDR3 is CASRQPPGQGYGYTF. In nucleotides, the CDR3 is TGTGCCAGCAGACAACCACCGGGACAGGGTTATGGCTACACCTTC. Based on the CDR3 plus reference TRBV2 and TRBJ1-2, the full variable domain is EPEVTQTPSHQVTQMGQEVILRCVPISNHLYFYWYRQILGQKVEFLVSFYNNEISEKSEIFDDQFSVERPDGSNFTLKIRSTKLEDSAMYFCASRQPPGQGYGYTFGSGTRLTVV.

The chain carries TRBV25-1 and TRBJ2-7; 9 bases are a match to TRBD1. CDR1 is MGHDK and CDR2 is SYGVNS in the germline V gene. With V trimmed by 5 bases and J by 3 bases, 2 bases remained unmatched. CDR3 length: 13 residues. The CDR3 nucleotides are TGTGCCAGCAGTTGGGGACAGGGCTACGAGCAGTACTTC. It is translated as CASSWGQGYEQYF.

This chain links TRBV28 with TRBJ2-1, with TRBD1 matching over 10 bases. The CDR3 runs 15 residues. Germline CDR1 and CDR2: MDHEN and SYDVKM. Trimming took 7 bases from V and 1 from J; bases not matched to a gene: 4. CDR3 in amino acids: CASIRDRGSYNEQFF. Here the CDR3 DNA reads TGTGCCAGCATCCGGGACAGGGGATCCTACAATGAGCAGTTCTTC.

The V call is TRBV7-8, the J call TRBJ2-1; 7 bases are a match to TRBD2. The CDR3 covers 16 residues. With V trimmed by 1 base and J by 6 bases, 9 bases remained unmatched. Germline V gene sequence: CDR1 SGHVS, CDR2 FQNEAQ. The CDR3 here is CASSLVAGEDRNEQFF. DNA for the CDR3: TGTGCCAGCAGCTTAGTGGCGGGAGAGGACCGCAATGAGCAGTTCTTC.

This clone was seen just once. The chain recombines TRBV7-9 with TRBJ2-3, with D perhaps TRBD1 (6 bases). The CDR3 is made up of 16 amino acids. Germline V gene data show CDR1 as SEHNR and CDR2 as FQNEAQ (reference sequence). Deletions cut 5 bases from V and 2 bases from J, with 17 bases between. CDR3 sequence reads: CASSHDRMTITDTQYF. CDR3 bases: TGTGCCAGCAGCCACGACAGGATGACGATCACAGATACGCAGTATTTT. The full variable domain, rest sourced from reference TRBV7-9 and TRBJ2-3, is DTGVSQNPRHKITKRGQNVTFRCDPISEHNRLYWYRQTLGQGPEFLTYFQNEAQLEKSRLLSDRFSAERPKGSFSTLEIQRTEQGDSAMYLCASSHDRMTITDTQYFGPGTRLTVL.

This clone was seen only once. The chain combines TRBV6-6 with TRBJ2-7, with D maybe TRBD1 (5 bases). The CDR3 spans 11 residues. Trimming took off 2 bases at V and 12 bases at J, with 11 bases between the two ends. Germline V gene sequence: CDR1 MNHNY, CDR2 SVGAGI (reference sequence). In nucleotides, the CDR3 is TGTGCCAGCAGTTACGGGGCCCGTGGGTACTTC. It specifies CASSYGARGYF.

The chain recombines TRBV13 with TRBJ1-5; D perhaps matches TRBD1 (5 bases). This CDR3 is built from 14 residues. Deletions cut 0 bases from V and 4 bases from J, with 7 bases between. Germline values: CDR1 PRHDT, CDR2 FYEKMQ (reference sequence). Here the CDR3 reads CASSLGTANQPQHF. CDR3 DNA sequence: TGTGCCAGCAGCTTAGGGACAGCAAATCAGCCCCAGCATTTT.

V is TRBV28 and J is TRBJ2-1; TRBD1 agrees at 7 bases. CDR1 MDHEN and CDR2 SYDVKM come from the germline V gene. V lost 3 bases, J lost 7 bases, and 12 bases stayed unmatched. The CDR3 covers 16 residues. The CDR3 coding sequence is TGTGCCAGCAGTTTCCCCTCGACAGGGCAGGAAAATGAGCAGTTCTTC. Protein product: CASSFPSTGQENEQFF.

CDR3 residues: CASSSGGGQGVEKLFF. CDR3 DNA sequence: TGTGCCAGCAGCTCCGGGGGGGGACAGGGAGTAGAAAAACTGTTTTTT. The genes are TRBV7-2 and TRBJ1-4; 9 bases agree with TRBD1. Germline lookup yields CDR1 SGHTA and CDR2 FQGNSA. After removal of 4 bases from V and 8 bases from J, the junction contained 11 bases not matched to a gene. The CDR3 extends over 16 amino acids.

This clone was counted a single time. The chain couples TRBV28 to TRBJ2-2; the D gene is possibly TRBD1 (5 bases). CDR1 and CDR2 (germline): MDHEN, SYDVKM. Trimming took off 6 bases at V and 6 bases at J, with 20 bases between the two ends. The CDR3 loop spans 16 amino acids. The CDR3 DNA is TGTGCCAGCAGCCCGATCCCTCAGGGAATACCCGGGGAGCTGTTTTTT. It yields the protein CASSPIPQGIPGELFF.

The chain couples TRBV25-1 to TRBJ2-7, with D perhaps TRBD2 (5 bases). CDR3 length equals 13 residues. Deletions cut 6 bases from V and 1 base from J, with 10 bases between. The germline gives CDR1 MGHDK, CDR2 SYGVNS. Here the CDR3 DNA reads TGTGCCAGCAGAGGACTCTCTTCCTACGAGCAGTACTTC. As protein: CASRGLSSYEQYF.

V gene TRBV4-3 combines with J gene TRBJ2-7, with a possible D match to TRBD2 (5 bases). Trimming took off 3 bases at V and 2 bases at J, with 8 bases between the two ends. Germline values: CDR1 LGHNA, CDR2 YSLEER. This CDR3 comprises 13 residues. The CDR3 is CASSQDSAYEQYF. CDR3 DNA sequence: TGCGCCAGCAGCCAGGACTCGGCCTACGAGCAGTACTTC.

The J gene is TRBJ2-3, the V gene TRBV7-8; 9 nucleotides match TRBD2. The V and J ends lost 1 base and 8 bases, in that order; junction bases with no gene match: 10. Germline assignment: CDR1 SGHVS and CDR2 FQNEAQ. There are 16 residues in the CDR3. The CDR3 spells CASSLGLAGVQVTQYF. The CDR3 DNA follows: TGTGCCAGCAGCTTAGGATTAGCGGGAGTACAAGTTACGCAGTATTTT.

The rearrangement uses TRBV19 and TRBJ1-1; weak D call: TRBD1 (6 bases). Germline CDR1 reads LNHDA; CDR2 reads SQIVND (reference sequence). CDR3 size: 15 residues. V dropped 1 base and J dropped 7 bases, with 16 bases sitting between them. The CDR3 coding sequence is TGTGCCAGTAGTATAGTGCCAACAGGGACAAATGAAGCTTTCTTT. Its protein product is CASSIVPTGTNEAFF.

The rearrangement joins TRBV7-9 to TRBJ1-1; 7 bases are a match to TRBD1. Germline CDR1 and CDR2: SEHNR and FQNEAQ (reference sequence). V was clipped by 5 bases and J by 6 bases; unmatched bases: 3. This CDR3 has 12 residues. CDR3 nucleotide sequence: TGTGCCAGCAGCGTCGGGACAGCTGAAGCTTTCTTT. Its translation: CASSVGTAEAFF.

In its sample, this clone ranks as medium-sized. V usage is TRBV7-8 and J usage is TRBJ2-7; D may be TRBD2 (5 bases). V was pared by 1 base and J by 0 bases, with 13 bases between. This CDR3 contains 16 residues. Germline CDR1 reads SGHVS; CDR2 reads FQNEAQ. Here the CDR3 DNA reads TGTGCCAGCAGCTTAGTTTCCGGGAAAAGCTCCTACGAGCAGTACTTC. Translated: CASSLVSGKSSYEQYF.

The chain employs TRBV19 and TRBJ2-1; D call uncertain. Germline lookup yields CDR1 LNHDA and CDR2 SQIVND (reference sequence). CDR3 length: 15 residues. Trimming left V 5 bases short and J 3 bases short, with 14 bases between. This chain's CDR3 is CASSVSTRGYNEQFF. The CDR3 DNA reads TGTGCCAGTAGTGTCTCCACCCGCGGCTACAATGAGCAGTTCTTC.